The clone carrying this TCR beta chain was found a few times. Antigen: not known. The data belong to a study of blood T cells in healthy people across ages. Study findings and constraints: Diversity was estimated from one million T cells, and these estimates were considered underestimates. Long-lived donors carried more naive CD4+ cells and greater diversity than aged donors. PBMCs that were unsorted prevented a conclusive naive versus antigen-experienced comparison. There was no known CMV status for donors, so expanded clonotype changes were possibly confounded.

V shed 4 bases and J 6 bases; nucleotides not matched to a gene: 9. The CDR3 has 14 amino acids. Germline V CDR1 and CDR2: MNHEY, SMNVEV (reference sequence). Using a J-beta primer mix together with a sample-barcoded 5' primer, a second PCR was run for roughly 6 to 11 cycles. TCRdb reprocessed the 5' RACE reads with MiXCR, giving one entry per CDR3 protein. The table has about 970,000 distinct CDR3 sequences, roughly 51% seen once. The rearrangement links TRBV27 to TRBJ2-7, with 7 nucleotides matching TRBD1. The sample comprised blood. This TCR came from an older woman in good health. CDR3 nucleotide sequence: TGTGCCAGCAGTTGGGCCAGGGGGTTTCTCGAGCAGTACTTC. Its protein is CASSWARGFLEQYF.